This record covers a single T cell receptor beta chain. Its antigen is not known. Naive CD8 cells, CD45RO-negative and positively selected for CCR7, excluded terminally differentiated effector memory CD45RA+ cells. Data came from immunoSEQ multiplex PCR; TCRdb stores just in-frame clones and leaves some out. The sample has under 1 million clones; about 92% are singletons. These data belong to a study of shared clonotypes between healthy human individuals. Notes on the study in general: Shared clonotypes: approximately 5.3% naive CD4, roughly 3.8% naive CD8, about 2.4% memory CD4, roughly 0.4% memory CD8. Compared with memory subsets, naive subsets generally had larger estimated richness.

The source is a young man in good health. The sequencing sample was made of naive CD8+ T cells sorted from blood.

As DNA, the CDR3 is TGTGCCAGCAGCGTTAGCGGGAGTTGGGGAGTGTCCTACAATGAGCAGTTCTTC. It is translated as CASSVSGSWGVSYNEQFF. This chain joins TRBV11-2 and TRBJ2-1; 9 bases are shared with TRBD2. CDR1 and CDR2 (germline): SGHAT, FQNNGV. The CDR3 runs 18 residues. V lost 5 bases and J lost 1; bases outside the gene matches: 12.